This TCR beta chain was identified in a study of blood T cell repertoires in COVID-19. Profiled with immunoSEQ multiplex PCR; TCRdb holds only in-frame clones, not every one. The sample yields 370,000 or so clones, 80% to 90% seen once. Participants reported their clinical history, and cohort assignment relied on those reports. The CDR3 length is 13 residues. Germline loops: CDR1 SGHNT, CDR2 YENEEA. Trimming pared 5 bases from V and 4 bases from J, leaving 9 bases between. The TCR originated in a man under 40 who had recovered from COVID-19. The chain is built from TRBV11-3 and TRBJ1-3; D unresolved. The sequenced material came from PBMCs or T cells enriched from blood (not recorded which). CDR3 sequence (DNA): TGTGCCAGCAGCCCGACATCAGGAAACACCATATATTTT. Translated, it gives CASSPTSGNTIYF.